One TCR beta chain is described in this entry. This sample was included in a study of blood T cells in healthy people across ages. Next came a second PCR, run for about 7 to 12 cycles, which used a sample-barcoded 5' primer along with a J-beta primer mix. TCRdb ran MiXCR on the 5' RACE reads and lists one entry per CDR3 protein. The sample yields 1,500,000 or so distinct CDR3 sequences, about 45% seen once. CDR3 size: 15 residues. Losses at the gene ends were 4 bases for V and 4 bases for J; bases not matched to a gene: 7. Germline-derived CDR1 and CDR2 are SGHTA and FQGNSA. The specimen sequenced was blood. The sequence came from a woman younger than 35 in good health. The chain couples TRBV7-2 to TRBJ2-1, with 7 positions matching TRBD2. The CDR3 sequence: CASSYRDYYYNEQFF. The DNA for the CDR3 is TGTGCCAGCAGCTACCGGGACTACTATTACAATGAGCAGTTCTTC. Full variable domain (outside the CDR3, taken from reference TRBV7-2 and TRBJ2-1): GAGVSQSPSNKVTEKGKDVELRCDPISGHTALYWYRQSLGQGLEFLIYFQGNSAPDKSGLPSDRFSAERTGGSVSTLTIQRTQQEDSAVYLCASSYRDYYYNEQFFGPGTRLTVL.